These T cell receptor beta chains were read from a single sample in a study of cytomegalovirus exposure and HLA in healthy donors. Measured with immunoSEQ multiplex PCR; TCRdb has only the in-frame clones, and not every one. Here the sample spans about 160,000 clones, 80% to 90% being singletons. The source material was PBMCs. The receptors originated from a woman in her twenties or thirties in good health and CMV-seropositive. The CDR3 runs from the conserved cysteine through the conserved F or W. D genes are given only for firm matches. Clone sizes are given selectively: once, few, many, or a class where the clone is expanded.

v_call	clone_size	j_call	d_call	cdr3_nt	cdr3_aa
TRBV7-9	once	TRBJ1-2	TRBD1	TGTGCCAGCAGCTTCGCAGGGGGCAGCTATGGCTACACCTTC	CASSFAGGSYGYTF
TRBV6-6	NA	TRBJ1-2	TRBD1	TGTGCCAGCAGTGACCTACAGGGGGATTCATATGGCTACACCTTC	CASSDLQGDSYGYTF
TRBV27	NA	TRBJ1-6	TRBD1	TGTGCCAGCAGTACGACAGGGGGGGGTAATTCACCCCTCCACTTT	CASSTTGGGNSPLHF
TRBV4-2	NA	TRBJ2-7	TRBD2	TGTGCCAGCGCGCGGGGGGGCACCTACGAGCAGTACTTC	CASARGGTYEQYF
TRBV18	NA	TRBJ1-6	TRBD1	TGTGCCAGCTCACCAACCCGGGACAGGGATTATTCACCCCTCCACTTT	CASSPTRDRDYSPLHF
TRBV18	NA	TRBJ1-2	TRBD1	TGTGCCAGCTCACCCCGCGCCGGACAGGGGGCGAGCGGCTACACCTTC	CASSPRAGQGASGYTF
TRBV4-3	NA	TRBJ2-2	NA	TGCGCCAGCAGCCAAGGCAGGGCTTCCGGGGAGCTGTTTTTT	CASSQGRASGELFF
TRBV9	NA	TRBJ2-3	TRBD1	TGTGCCAGCAGCATCCCGGGACAGGGGGCTGGAGACACAGATACGCAGTATTTT	CASSIPGQGAGDTDTQYF
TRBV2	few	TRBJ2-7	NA	TGTGCCAGCAGGGACAGTTCTTTCTACGAGCAGTACTTC	CASRDSSFYEQYF
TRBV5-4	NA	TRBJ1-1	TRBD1	TGTGCCAGCAGCCGGGACAGGGTCCTAGCTTTCTTT	CASSRDRVLAFF
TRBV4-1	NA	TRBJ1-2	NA	TGCGCCAGCAGCCAAGACGGGGATAGCTACACCTTC	CASSQDGDSYTF
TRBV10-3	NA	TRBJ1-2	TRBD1	TGTGCCACCTCGACAGGGTACGGCTACACCTTC	CATSTGYGYTF
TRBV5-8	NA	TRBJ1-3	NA	TGTGCCAGCAGCTTGACGTTCCCCTACTCTGGAAACACCATATATTTT	CASSLTFPYSGNTIYF
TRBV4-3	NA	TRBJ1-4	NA	TGCGCCAGCAGCCAAGTTCTAGCAACTAATGAAAAACTGTTTTTT	CASSQVLATNEKLFF
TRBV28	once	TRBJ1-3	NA	TGTGCCAGCAGTTTGGCGCTCCGAGGCACCATATATTTT	CASSLALRGTIYF
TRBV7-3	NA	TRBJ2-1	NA	TGTGCCAGCAGCTCGTCACTAGGGTCGGCTGAGCAGTTCTTC	CASSSSLGSAEQFF
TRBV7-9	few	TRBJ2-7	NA	TGTGCCAGCAGCTTAGCCGGACACTACGAGCAGTACTTC	CASSLAGHYEQYF
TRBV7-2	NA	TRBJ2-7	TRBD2	TGTGCCAGCAGCTTCCAACTAGCGGGGGGGCCCCGGTACTTC	CASSFQLAGGPRYF